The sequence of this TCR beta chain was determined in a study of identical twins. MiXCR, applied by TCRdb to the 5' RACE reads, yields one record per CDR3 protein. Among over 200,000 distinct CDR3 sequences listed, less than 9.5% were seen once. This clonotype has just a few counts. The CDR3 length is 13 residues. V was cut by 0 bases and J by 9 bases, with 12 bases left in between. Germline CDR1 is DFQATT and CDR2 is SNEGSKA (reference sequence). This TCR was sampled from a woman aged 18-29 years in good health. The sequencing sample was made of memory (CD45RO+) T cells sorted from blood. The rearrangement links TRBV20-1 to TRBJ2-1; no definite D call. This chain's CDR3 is CSARDRQSAEQFF. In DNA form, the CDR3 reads TGCAGTGCTAGAGACCGACAATCGGCTGAGCAGTTCTTC.